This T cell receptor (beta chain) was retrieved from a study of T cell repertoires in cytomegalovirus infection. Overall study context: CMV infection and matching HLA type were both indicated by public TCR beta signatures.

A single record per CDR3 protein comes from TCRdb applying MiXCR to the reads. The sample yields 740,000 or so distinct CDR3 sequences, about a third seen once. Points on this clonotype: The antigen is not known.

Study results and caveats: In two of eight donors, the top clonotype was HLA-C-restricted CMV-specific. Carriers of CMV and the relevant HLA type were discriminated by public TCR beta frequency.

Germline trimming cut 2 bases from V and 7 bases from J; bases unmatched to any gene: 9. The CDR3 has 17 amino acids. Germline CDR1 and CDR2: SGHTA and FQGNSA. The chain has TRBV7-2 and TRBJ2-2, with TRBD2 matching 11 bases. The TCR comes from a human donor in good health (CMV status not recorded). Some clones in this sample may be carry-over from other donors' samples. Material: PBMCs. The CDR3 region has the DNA TGTGCCAGCAGCTTAAACCTAGCGGGGGGTGGTTACGGGGAGCTGTTTTTT. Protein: CASSLNLAGGGYGELFF.